The rows below give T cell receptor beta chains drawn from one sample of a study of a mutant IDH1 vaccine in newly diagnosed glioma. What these receptors recognize is not known. Clones were read by immunoSEQ multiplex PCR, and TCRdb kept only the in-frame ones, dropping some. The table shows some 120,000 clones, with about four fifths occurring only once. The input for sequencing was PBMCs, taken from a glioma patient whose treatment included an IDH1 peptide vaccine. These receptors originate from a man aged 35 to 55 with glioma. Both conserved end residues are part of each CDR3. D genes are given only for firm matches. Clone size, where shown, is once, few, many, or a class for clones that have expanded.

CDR3: CAWGPWTGTSYEQYF
DNA: TGTGCCTGGGGACCATGGACAGGGACGTCCTACGAGCAGTACTTC
size: NA
D: TRBD1
J: TRBJ2-7
V: TRBV30

CDR3: CASSSRRLADLHEQFF
DNA: TGTGCCAGCAGCTCACGGCGACTAGCGGACTTACATGAGCAGTTCTTC
size: NA
D: TRBD2
J: TRBJ2-1
V: TRBV7-8

CDR3: CASTTWGGKSGANVLTF
DNA: TGTGCCAGCACCACTTGGGGGGGCAAGTCTGGGGCCAACGTCCTGACTTTC
size: NA
D: NA
J: TRBJ2-6
V: TRBV7-9

CDR3: CASRKGQGANTGELFF
DNA: TGTGCCAGTAGGAAGGGACAGGGGGCGAACACCGGGGAGCTGTTTTTT
size: NA
D: TRBD1
J: TRBJ2-2
V: TRBV19

CDR3: CASSALLAGVSEQYF
DNA: TGTGCCAGCAGTGCTCTACTAGCGGGAGTTAGCGAGCAGTACTTC
size: NA
D: TRBD2
J: TRBJ2-7
V: TRBV2

CDR3: CASSHSRGMNYEQYF
DNA: TGTGCCAGCAGCCACAGCAGGGGAATGAACTACGAGCAGTACTTC
size: once
D: NA
J: TRBJ2-7
V: TRBV7-9

CDR3: CASSPGTSGINEQFF
DNA: TGTGCCAGCAGTCCCGGGACTAGCGGTATCAATGAGCAGTTCTTC
size: NA
D: TRBD2
J: TRBJ2-1
V: TRBV28

CDR3: CASSVGRGTLYNEQFF
DNA: TGTGCCAGCAGCGTAGGGAGGGGGACTCTATACAATGAGCAGTTCTTC
size: NA
D: NA
J: TRBJ2-1
V: TRBV9

CDR3: CASSLPKAGGLYEQYF
DNA: TGTGCCAGCAGCTTGCCGAAGGCGGGGGGGCTATACGAGCAGTACTTC
size: NA
D: TRBD2
J: TRBJ2-7
V: TRBV7-9

CDR3: CASTNLIDSPEQYF
DNA: TGTGCCAGCACTAATCTAATTGACAGCCCCGAGCAGTACTTC
size: NA
D: NA
J: TRBJ2-7
V: TRBV7-6

CDR3: CASSPGSYNEQFF
DNA: TGTGCCAGCAGTCCGGGCTCCTACAATGAGCAGTTCTTC
size: NA
D: NA
J: TRBJ2-1
V: TRBV6-4

CDR3: CAISLAGAPGDTQYF
DNA: TGTGCCATCAGCCTAGCGGGGGCACCGGGAGATACGCAGTATTTT
size: NA
D: TRBD2
J: TRBJ2-3
V: TRBV10-3

CDR3: CASSLVGQETQYF
DNA: TGTGCCAGCAGCTTGGTGGGCCAAGAGACCCAGTACTTC
size: NA
D: NA
J: TRBJ2-5
V: TRBV5-5

CDR3: CASSQTNYGYTF
DNA: TGTGCCAGCAGCCAAACCAACTATGGCTACACCTTC
size: NA
D: NA
J: TRBJ1-2
V: TRBV14

CDR3: CASSQLGGRENYGYTF
DNA: TGCGCCAGCAGCCAATTAGGAGGCAGGGAAAACTATGGCTACACCTTC
size: NA
D: NA
J: TRBJ1-2
V: TRBV4-1

CDR3: CASSVAGGNQETQYF
DNA: TGTGCCAGCAGCGTAGCTGGGGGGAACCAAGAGACCCAGTACTTC
size: NA
D: NA
J: TRBJ2-5
V: TRBV9

CDR3: CASSPGQLSYGYTF
DNA: TGTGCCAGCAGCCCGGGACAGCTAAGTTATGGCTACACCTTC
size: NA
D: TRBD1
J: TRBJ1-2
V: TRBV9

CDR3: CASSRQGGLAQDTQYF
DNA: TGCGCCAGCAGCCGTCAGGGAGGGCTAGCACAAGATACGCAGTATTTT
size: once
D: TRBD2
J: TRBJ2-3
V: TRBV4-3

CDR3: CASSLWARNYGYTF
DNA: TGTGCCAGCAGCCTTTGGGCGAGAAACTATGGCTACACCTTC
size: NA
D: NA
J: TRBJ1-2
V: TRBV5-4

CDR3: CASTRDRGKKGYTF
DNA: TGTGCCAGCACCCGGGACAGGGGCAAAAAAGGCTACACCTTC
size: NA
D: TRBD1
J: TRBJ1-2
V: TRBV2

CDR3: CASSSWTGETQYF
DNA: TGTGCCAGCAGCTCATGGACTGGAGAGACCCAGTACTTC
size: NA
D: NA
J: TRBJ2-5
V: TRBV7-9

CDR3: CASSELPDAGEKLFF
DNA: TGTGCCAGCAGTGAACTCCCAGATGCGGGTGAAAAACTGTTTTTT
size: NA
D: NA
J: TRBJ1-4
V: TRBV6-1

CDR3: CASMVASRNTGELFF
DNA: TGTGCCAGCATGGTGGCTAGCAGGAACACCGGGGAGCTGTTTTTT
size: NA
D: NA
J: TRBJ2-2
V: TRBV5-4

CDR3: CASSTPTGLGYGYTF
DNA: TGTGCCAGCAGCACCCCGACAGGGCTCGGGTATGGCTACACCTTC
size: few
D: TRBD1
J: TRBJ1-2
V: TRBV9

CDR3: CASSLQIGGPYEQYF
DNA: TGTGCCAGCAGTTTACAGATAGGGGGACCCTACGAGCAGTACTTC
size: NA
D: NA
J: TRBJ2-7
V: TRBV27